This TCR beta chain emerged from a study of beta chain features in type 1 diabetes. Losses at the gene ends were 3 bases for V and 2 bases for J; bases not matched to a gene: 18. The germline V gene encodes CDR1 SGDLS and CDR2 YYNGEE. The CDR3 runs to 21 residues. The authors reverse transcribed all of the isolated RNA, so sequencing captured expressed TCRB transcripts. The method was immunoSEQ multiplex PCR; TCRdb's version includes in-frame clones alone and lacks a portion of them. The table shows hundreds of thousands of clones, with about 14% occurring only once. This TCR was recovered from a man between 18 and 35 years old in good health. The chain combines TRBV9 with TRBJ2-1; TRBD2 aligns across 12 bases. The sequenced material came from naive CD4+ T cells from blood. CDR3 region: CASSALMTSGSELGTYNEQFF. CDR3 DNA: TGTGCCAGCAGCGCACTTATGACTAGCGGGAGTGAGCTGGGCACCTACAATGAGCAGTTCTTC.